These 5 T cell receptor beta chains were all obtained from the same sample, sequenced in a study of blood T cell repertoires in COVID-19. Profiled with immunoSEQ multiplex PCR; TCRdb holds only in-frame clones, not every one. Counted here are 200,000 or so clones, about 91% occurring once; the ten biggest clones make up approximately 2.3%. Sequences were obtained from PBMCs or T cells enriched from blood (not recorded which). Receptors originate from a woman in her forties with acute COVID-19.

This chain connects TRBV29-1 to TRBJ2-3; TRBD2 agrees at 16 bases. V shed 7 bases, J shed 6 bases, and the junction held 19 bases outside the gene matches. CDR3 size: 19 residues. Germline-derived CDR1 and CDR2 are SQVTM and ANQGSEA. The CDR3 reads CSAHTPGLAGGPITDTQYF. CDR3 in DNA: TGCAGCGCCCACACTCCGGGACTAGCGGGAGGGCCGATTACCGATACGCAGTATTTT.

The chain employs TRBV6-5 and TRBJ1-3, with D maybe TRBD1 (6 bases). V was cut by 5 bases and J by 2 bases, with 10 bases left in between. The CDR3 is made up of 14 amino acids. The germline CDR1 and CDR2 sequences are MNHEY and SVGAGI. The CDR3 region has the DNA TGTGCCAGCAGTCCCGGGGGGCCTGGAAACACCATATATTTT. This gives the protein CASSPGGPGNTIYF.

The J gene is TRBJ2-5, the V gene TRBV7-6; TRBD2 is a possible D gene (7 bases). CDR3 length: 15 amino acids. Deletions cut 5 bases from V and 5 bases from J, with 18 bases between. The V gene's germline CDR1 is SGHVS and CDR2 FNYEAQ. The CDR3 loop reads CASSPFPQGGETQYF. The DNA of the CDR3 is TGTGCCAGCAGCCCCTTCCCACAGGGAGGGGAGACCCAGTACTTC.

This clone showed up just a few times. The CDR3, as DNA: TGTGCCAGCAGCCCGGGGACAGGGTCTGGAAACACCATATATTTT. Translation: CASSPGTGSGNTIYF. The chain recombines TRBV9 with TRBJ1-3; TRBD1 matches 9 bases. V lost 4 bases, J lost 1 base, and 3 bases stayed unmatched. This CDR3 has 15 amino acids. Germline values: CDR1 SGDLS, CDR2 YYNGEE.

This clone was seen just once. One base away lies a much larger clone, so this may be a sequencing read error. The CDR3: CASGSDRNYDYTF. DNA for the CDR3: TGTGCTAGTGGTTCCGACAGAAACTATGACTACACCTTC. The gene calls are TRBV12-5 and TRBJ1-2, with a tentative D call TRBD1 (5 bases). The CDR3 length is 13 residues. The germline V gene encodes CDR1 LGHNT and CDR2 FRNRAP.